This entry describes one T cell receptor beta chain. The source of the sample is a study of blood T cell repertoires in COVID-19. Germline assignment: CDR1 SGHTA and CDR2 FQGNSA. CDR3 length equals 16 residues. Trimming took 1 base from V and 6 from J; bases not matched to a gene: 7. Assay used: immunoSEQ multiplex PCR; TCRdb lists only in-frame clones, some missing. This sample has about 440,000 clones, with nearly 90% found just once. Individuals aged roughly 18 to 95 years were recruited from roughly 23 US areas. This sequence was found in a young woman with acute COVID-19. Sequencing used PBMCs or T cells enriched from blood (not recorded which). The genes are TRBV7-2 and TRBJ2-4, with TRBD2 identical over 9 bases. The CDR3 reads CASSLGGLAGSNIQYF. CDR3 nucleotide sequence: TGTGCCAGCAGCTTAGGGGGTCTAGCGGGATCAAACATTCAGTACTTC.